The rows below give T cell receptor beta chains drawn from one sample of a study of cytomegalovirus exposure and HLA in healthy donors. Produced via immunoSEQ multiplex PCR; TCRdb's table is partial and in-frame only. The sample holds roughly 65,000 clones; approximately 92% are singletons and the top ten take roughly 5.3%. The sequenced sample consisted of PBMCs. These receptors were collected from a man between 18 and 29 years old in good health and CMV-seropositive. CDR3s include the opening cysteine and the closing phenylalanine or tryptophan. The D gene is left open where the match is weak. Some rows have no size entry. The others give once, few or many, or a class for an expanded clone.

size	J	V	D	CDR3	DNA
NA	TRBJ2-5	TRBV5-1	NA	CASSLAPRETQYF	TGCGCCAGCAGCTTGGCCCCTCGGGAGACCCAGTACTTC
NA	TRBJ2-1	TRBV7-6	TRBD1	CASSPWTGDDEQFF	TGTGCCAGCAGCCCCTGGACAGGGGACGATGAGCAGTTCTTC
once	TRBJ1-5	TRBV2	NA	CASRSLGRVHQPQHF	TGTGCCAGCAGATCGCTCGGGAGGGTTCATCAGCCCCAGCATTTT
NA	TRBJ1-2	TRBV29-1	NA	CSVNTGVSAGGYTF	TGCAGCGTGAATACCGGAGTCTCGGCGGGTGGCTACACCTTC
NA	TRBJ1-5	TRBV2	NA	CASTKTGFGQPQHF	TGTGCCAGCACCAAGACAGGTTTTGGTCAGCCCCAGCATTTT
NA	TRBJ2-3	TRBV19	TRBD1	CASSIAKGGTGPSSTQYF	TGTGCCAGTAGTATAGCTAAGGGGGGGACAGGGCCAAGTTCTACGCAGTATTTT
NA	TRBJ2-3	TRBV5-1	TRBD2	CASSLAAGAGTDTQYF	TGCGCCAGCAGCTTGGCTGCGGGAGCAGGCACAGATACGCAGTATTTT
NA	TRBJ2-1	TRBV9	TRBD2	CASSGTSGRGEQFF	TGTGCCAGCAGTGGGACTAGCGGGAGGGGTGAGCAGTTCTTC
once	TRBJ1-2	TRBV29-1	NA	CSVVVAGSYNYGYTF	TGCAGCGTTGTGGTGGCGGGCAGCTATAACTATGGCTACACCTTC
NA	TRBJ2-3	TRBV18	TRBD1	CASSPRPEQGEIRDTQYF	TGTGCCAGCTCACCCCGTCCGGAACAGGGGGAAATAAGAGATACGCAGTATTTT
NA	TRBJ1-2	TRBV30	TRBD1	CAWTQGVGYGYTF	TGTGCCTGGACCCAGGGGGTAGGCTATGGCTACACCTTC
NA	TRBJ2-2	TRBV29-1	TRBD1	CIGTANTGELFF	TGCATCGGGACAGCTAACACCGGGGAGCTGTTTTTT
NA	TRBJ2-3	TRBV5-1	NA	CASSLDGSSTDTQYF	TGCGCCAGCAGCTTGGATGGCTCATCGACAGATACGCAGTATTTT
NA	TRBJ1-2	TRBV10-2	NA	CASSLGSLPNYGYTF	TGCGCCAGCAGTCTCGGGTCCCTTCCTAACTATGGCTACACCTTC
NA	TRBJ1-4	TRBV7-7	TRBD1	CASSLDRGTNEKLFF	TGTGCTAGCAGCTTGGACAGGGGAACTAATGAAAAACTGTTTTTT
NA	TRBJ2-7	TRBV5-1	TRBD2	CASSPGTSGSSYEQYF	TGCGCCAGCAGCCCGGGGACTAGCGGGAGCTCCTACGAGCAGTACTTC
NA	TRBJ1-1	TRBV29-1	NA	CSVGGDPEAFF	TGCAGCGTGGGGGGGGACCCTGAAGCTTTCTTT
NA	TRBJ2-2	TRBV9	TRBD2	CASSSRGGHTGELFF	TGTGCCAGCAGCTCTCGGGGGGGGCACACCGGGGAGCTGTTTTTT
NA	TRBJ1-5	TRBV28	NA	CASNSLAGSPNQPQHF	TGTGCCAGCAACTCCCTAGCGGGGAGCCCCAATCAGCCCCAGCATTTT
NA	TRBJ1-5	TRBV5-1	NA	CASSLAGGNQPQHF	TGCGCCAGCAGCTTGGCAGGGGGCAATCAGCCCCAGCATTTT
NA	TRBJ2-5	TRBV28	TRBD1	CASSLWAGGPQETQYF	TGTGCCAGCAGTTTATGGGCAGGGGGCCCACAGGAGACCCAGTACTTC
NA	TRBJ2-1	TRBV11-3	TRBD1	CASSLGGQGAYNEQFF	TGTGCCAGCAGCTTAGGGGGACAGGGGGCTTACAATGAGCAGTTCTTC
NA	TRBJ2-7	TRBV7-9	TRBD1	CASSPYGTGDYEQYF	TGTGCCAGCAGTCCGTACGGGACAGGGGATTACGAGCAGTACTTC
NA	TRBJ2-2	TRBV29-1	NA	CSVGLEGEGGELFF	TGCAGCGTTGGTCTAGAGGGGGAGGGCGGGGAGCTGTTTTTT
NA	TRBJ2-3	TRBV27	TRBD2	CASSLMSSGVRDTQYF	TGTGCCAGCAGTTTAATGTCTAGCGGCGTGCGAGATACGCAGTATTTT
NA	TRBJ2-3	TRBV28	NA	CASSLSGPSTDTQYF	TGTGCCAGCAGTTTGAGCGGACCAAGCACAGATACGCAGTATTTT
NA	TRBJ1-1	TRBV6-5	NA	CASSAKRGGSEAFF	TGTGCCAGCAGTGCAAAGAGAGGGGGTAGTGAAGCTTTCTTT
NA	TRBJ2-4	TRBV5-6	TRBD1	CASSSGTGGAIQYF	TGTGCCAGCAGCTCAGGGACAGGAGGAGCCATTCAGTACTTC
NA	TRBJ1-1	TRBV2	TRBD1	CASRYRGMNTEAFF	TGTGCCAGCAGGTACAGGGGAATGAACACTGAAGCTTTCTTT
NA	TRBJ2-1	TRBV5-1	TRBD2	CASSGRTSGINEQFF	TGCGCCAGCAGCGGCAGGACTAGCGGGATTAATGAGCAGTTCTTC
NA	TRBJ2-1	TRBV15	NA	CATSRDGGNNEQFF	TGTGCCACCAGCAGAGATGGGGGGAACAATGAGCAGTTCTTC
NA	TRBJ2-7	TRBV30	NA	CAWSFGGTYEQYF	TGTGCCTGGAGTTTTGGCGGTACCTACGAGCAGTACTTC
NA	TRBJ2-7	TRBV30	TRBD2	CAWQTSAYYEQYF	TGTGCCTGGCAGACTAGCGCTTACTACGAGCAGTACTTC
NA	TRBJ2-7	TRBV11-2	NA	CASSFADYEQYF	TGTGCCAGCAGCTTTGCGGACTACGAGCAGTACTTC
NA	TRBJ2-3	TRBV20-1	NA	CSARTGDTQYF	TGCAGTGCTAGGACGGGGGATACGCAGTATTTT
NA	TRBJ2-1	TRBV11-3	NA	CASSLGHPSEQFF	TGTGCCAGCAGCTTAGGACACCCCAGTGAGCAGTTCTTC
NA	TRBJ2-1	TRBV10-1	NA	CASNRTAYNEQFF	TGCGCCAGCAACAGGACAGCTTACAATGAGCAGTTCTTC
once	TRBJ2-7	TRBV7-9	TRBD2	CASSSGASGNYEQYF	TGTGCCAGCAGCTCCGGGGCTAGCGGAAACTACGAGCAGTACTTC
NA	TRBJ2-7	TRBV7-9	NA	CASSSAQWAGHEQYF	TGTGCCAGCAGCTCCGCTCAGTGGGCGGGCCACGAGCAGTACTTC
NA	TRBJ2-5	TRBV5-1	NA	CASSQSPSDNPSWETQYF	TGCGCCAGCAGTCAATCACCCAGTGATAACCCCAGTTGGGAGACCCAGTACTTC
NA	TRBJ2-2	TRBV5-4	TRBD2	CASSSLTSGRTGELFF	TGTGCCAGCAGCTCCCTGACTAGCGGAAGGACCGGGGAGCTGTTTTTT
NA	TRBJ2-7	TRBV2	TRBD2	CASNIIAGGNPTSAYEQYF	TGTGCCAGCAACATAATAGCGGGAGGGAACCCAACTTCCGCCTACGAGCAGTACTTC
NA	TRBJ1-4	TRBV7-9	NA	CASSRGSNEKLFF	TGTGCCAGCAGCCGCGGCTCTAATGAAAAACTGTTTTTT
few	TRBJ2-1	TRBV11-3	TRBD2	CASSSYSGVYNEQFF	TGTGCCAGCAGCTCTTATAGCGGGGTGTACAATGAGCAGTTCTTC
NA	TRBJ2-7	TRBV27	TRBD1	CASSLLQGAEQYF	TGTGCCAGCAGTTTACTTCAGGGGGCCGAGCAGTACTTC
NA	TRBJ2-3	TRBV10-3	TRBD2	CAIRSPGLAGGRSKDTQYF	TGTGCCATCAGAAGTCCGGGACTAGCGGGAGGGCGAAGCAAAGATACGCAGTATTTT